These 21 T cell receptor beta chains came from one sample sequenced in a study of response to subunit inactivated influenza vaccine. TCRdb re-called the RT-PCR reads through MiXCR, storing one row per CDR3 protein. Of a few hundred thousand distinct CDR3 sequences in the sample, more than 7% were seen once. The material was PBMCs from blood, obtained roughly 24 months after vaccination. The receptors were sampled from a man aged 50 to 69 who received an inactivated influenza vaccine.

This clonotype was recorded a few times. The V and J genes are TRBV20-1 and TRBJ2-7, with TRBD2 matching over 8 bases. Per germline, CDR1 DFQATT and CDR2 SNEGSKA (reference sequence). Losses at the gene ends were 3 bases for V and 2 bases for J; bases not matched to a gene: 3. CDR3 size: 13 residues. This CDR3 is CSARVAGTYEQYF. In DNA, the CDR3 is TGCAGTGCTAGGGTAGCGGGGACCTACGAGCAGTACTTC.

This clonotype was observed many times. The chain is built from TRBV6-2 or TRBV6-3 and TRBJ2-5; D gene ambiguous. Germline assignment: CDR1 MNHEY and CDR2 SVGEGT. V was cut by 2 bases and J by 2 bases, with 15 bases left in between. This CDR3 is 16 amino acids long. The CDR3 here is CASSYDVIPYQETQYF. The CDR3 bases are TGTGCCAGCAGTTACGACGTAATTCCTTATCAAGAGACCCAGTACTTC.

This clonotype was recorded many times. This chain joins TRBV7-2 and TRBJ2-3; D is perhaps TRBD1 (6 bases). This CDR3 comprises 16 residues. CDR1 is SGHTA and CDR2 is FQGNSA in the germline V gene. V shed 1 base and J shed 0 bases, with 11 bases lying between them. The CDR3 is CASSLVRGYSTDTQYF. CDR3 DNA sequence: TGTGCCAGCAGCTTAGTTAGGGGGTATAGCACAGATACGCAGTATTTT.

This rearrangement joins TRBV4-3 to TRBJ1-1, with no clear D. CDR3 length: 15 amino acids. V was trimmed by 0 bases and J by 1 base, leaving 9 bases between them. Germline CDR1 reads LGHNA; CDR2 reads YSLEER. As DNA, the CDR3 is TGCGCCAGCAGCCAAGACGGATTCACGAACACTGAAGCTTTCTTT. It is translated as CASSQDGFTNTEAFF.

The table lists this clonotype with many counts. The chain has TRBV12-3 or TRBV12-4 and TRBJ1-6; a possible D gene is TRBD1 (5 bases). The ends were cut back, 6 bases at V and 7 bases at J, with 16 bases in the middle. The length of the CDR3 is 15 residues. This chain's CDR3 is CASRGRLGRNSPLHF. CDR3 nucleotide sequence: TGTGCCAGCAGGGGACGCCTAGGGAGGAATTCACCCCTCCACTTT.

This clonotype was observed at least ten times. The V and J genes are TRBV3-1 and TRBJ1-2; D is ambiguous. The V end was cut by 3 bases, the J end by 5 bases, with 10 bases between. The germline gives CDR1 LGHDT, CDR2 YNNKEL (reference sequence). The CDR3 runs 13 residues. As DNA, the CDR3 is TGTGCCAGCAGCCACAAGGCCCGGTATGGCTACACCTTC. Translating it yields CASSHKARYGYTF. The full variable domain, with the rest looked up from reference TRBV3-1 and TRBJ1-2, is DTAVSQTPKYLVTQMGNDKSIKCEQNLGHDTMYWYKQDSKKFLKIMFSYNNKELIINETVPNRFSPKSPDKAHLNLHINSLELGDSAVYFCASSHKARYGYTFGSGTRLTVV.

This clonotype was found a few times. As DNA, the CDR3 is TGTGCCACCAGTGATGGGGAGCTCAATGAGCAGTTCTTC. Protein sequence: CATSDGELNEQFF. V and J are TRBV24-1 and TRBJ2-1, with D possibly being TRBD2 (5 bases). CDR3 length: 13 residues. Germline V gene sequence: CDR1 KGHDR, CDR2 SFDVKD. V lost 3 bases and J lost 6, with 8 bases in between.

The gene calls are TRBV5-6 and TRBJ2-7; TRBD1 matches 12 bases. The junction had 7 bases not matched to a gene; V was cut back by 3 bases and J by 6 bases. The germline CDR1 and CDR2 sequences are SGHDT and YYEEEE. The CDR3 loop spans 15 amino acids. The DNA for the CDR3 is TGTGCCAGCAGCTCCCTCCGGGACAGGGGGCGCGAGCAGTACTTC. It translates to CASSSLRDRGREQYF. Based on the CDR3 plus reference TRBV5-6 and TRBJ2-7, the full variable domain is DAGVTQSPTHLIKTRGQQVTLRCSPKSGHDTVSWYQQALGQGPQFIFQYYEEEERQRGNFPDRFSGHQFPNYSSELNVNALLLGDSALYLCASSSLRDRGREQYFGPGTRLTVT.

This clonotype was recorded at least ten times. The chain has TRBV6-5 and TRBJ2-5, with a possible D match to TRBD2 (6 bases). Germline V CDR1 and CDR2: MNHEY, SVGAGI. V was trimmed by 2 bases and J by 1 base, leaving 8 bases between them. This CDR3 spans 14 amino acids. The CDR3 DNA sequence: TGTGCCAGCAGTTACCTGGGGGGCCAAGAGACCCAGTACTTC. This gives the protein CASSYLGGQETQYF.

This clonotype was counted at least ten times. V is TRBV12-3 or TRBV12-4 and J is TRBJ2-7; a possible D gene is TRBD2 (5 bases). The V and J ends lost 4 bases and 3 bases respectively, with 16 bases between them. This CDR3 has 15 amino acids. CDR3 sequence reads: CASSSPPGIFYEQYF. CDR3 sequence (DNA): TGTGCCAGCAGTTCCCCACCCGGGATTTTCTACGAGCAGTACTTC.

This clonotype was observed a few times. The chain is built from TRBV28 and TRBJ2-6, with a possible D match to TRBD1 (5 bases). V was cut by 3 bases and J by 3 bases, with 15 bases left in between. The germline gives CDR1 MDHEN, CDR2 SYDVKM. CDR3 size: 17 residues. Written as DNA, the CDR3 is TGTGCCAGCAGTTTGTGGGGCCTCAGAGGTGGGGCCAACGTCCTGACTTTC. Protein sequence: CASSLWGLRGGANVLTF.

The genes are TRBV4-1 and TRBJ1-2; TRBD1 matches at 10 bases. Germline V CDR1 and CDR2: MGHRA, YSYEKL. CDR3 length: 15 amino acids. Germline trimming cut 4 bases from V and 6 bases from J; bases unmatched to any gene: 8. The CDR3 loop reads CASSLPGQGINGYTF. The CDR3 DNA reads TGCGCCAGCAGCCTTCCGGGACAGGGGATTAATGGCTACACCTTC.

The table lists this clonotype with many counts. The rearrangement uses TRBV7-2 and TRBJ1-4, with TRBD1 identical over 10 bases. V lost 5 bases to trimming and J lost 7 bases; unmatched junction nucleotides: 7. This CDR3 has 15 residues. Germline CDR1 SGHTA, CDR2 FQGNSA. The CDR3, as DNA: TGTGCCAGCAGCACCCGACAGGGGGCTCGTGAAAAACTGTTTTTT. This encodes CASSTRQGAREKLFF.

This clonotype was counted only a few times. The rearrangement joins TRBV28 to TRBJ1-2, with D tentatively TRBD1 (5 bases). Germline V lookup: CDR1 MDHEN, CDR2 SYDVKM. The CDR3 is 18 residues long. Trimming left V 5 bases short and J 2 bases short, with 24 bases between. CDR3 in DNA: TGTGCCAGCAGTAAAGTGGGGCGGGACGACCGTGGAAACTATGGCTACACCTTC. Translation gives CASSKVGRDDRGNYGYTF.

This chain uses TRBV6-4 with TRBJ2-5; no clear D. Trimming pared 6 bases from V and 5 bases from J, leaving 13 bases between. CDR1 and CDR2 from the germline V gene are MRHNA and SNTAGT. The CDR3 runs to 13 residues. CDR3 DNA sequence: TGTGCCAGCAGCACGGGCCCTGGGGAGACCCAGTACTTC. Its protein is CASSTGPGETQYF.

The chain joins TRBV20-1 to TRBJ2-1; the match to TRBD1 covers 9 bases. The CDR3 is made up of 17 amino acids. Losses at the gene ends were 2 bases for V and 0 bases for J; bases not matched to a gene: 8. Germline CDR1 reads DFQATT; CDR2 reads SNEGSKA (reference sequence). CDR3 amino acids: CSARSISTGGSYNEQFF. Here the CDR3 DNA reads TGCAGTGCTAGATCCATATCGACAGGGGGCTCCTACAATGAGCAGTTCTTC.

This clonotype was observed many times. The gene calls are TRBV24-1 and TRBJ2-2, with D hard to call. The CDR3 covers 14 residues. In germline, CDR1 is KGHDR, CDR2 SFDVKD. Trimming shortened V by 1 base and J by 7 bases, and 9 bases separated the two germline ends. The CDR3 spells CATSDLREDGELFF. CDR3 DNA sequence: TGTGCCACCAGTGATTTAAGGGAAGACGGGGAGCTGTTTTTT.

V is TRBV7-2 and J is TRBJ2-7; the match to TRBD2 covers 8 bases. Germline V gene lookup returns CDR1 SGHTA and CDR2 FQGNSA. This CDR3 spans 17 amino acids. Trimming took 5 bases from V and 2 from J; bases not matched to a gene: 14. CDR3 residues: CASSPRGGQGRAYEQYF. CDR3 in DNA: TGTGCCAGCAGCCCACGCGGGGGGCAGGGGCGGGCCTACGAGCAGTACTTC. Together with reference TRBV7-2 and TRBJ2-7, the CDR3 gives the full variable domain: GAGVSQSPSNKVTEKGKDVELRCDPISGHTALYWYRQSLGQGLEFLIYFQGNSAPDKSGLPSDRFSAERTGGSVSTLTIQRTQQEDSAVYLCASSPRGGQGRAYEQYFGPGTRLTVT.

This chain uses TRBV10-1 with TRBJ2-2; weak D call: TRBD2 (6 bases). The V gene lost 1 base and the J gene lost 0 bases, with 9 bases spanning the gap. There are 16 residues in the CDR3. CDR1 and CDR2 (germline): WNHNN, SYGVQD (reference sequence). The CDR3 region is CASSEFPGANTGELFF. The CDR3 region has the DNA TGCGCCAGCAGTGAGTTCCCGGGAGCGAACACCGGGGAGCTGTTTTTT.

This chain uses TRBV3-1 with TRBJ2-5; 7 bases align to TRBD1. CDR1 is LGHDT and CDR2 is YNNKEL in the germline V gene (reference sequence). The CDR3 runs to 15 residues. The J segment lost 6 bases and the V segment lost 0 bases, leaving 7 bases of the junction unmatched. DNA of the CDR3: TGTGCCAGCAGCCAAGATGGGGAAAGGGGGCAGACCCAGTACTTC. Protein sequence: CASSQDGERGQTQYF.

This clonotype occurred a few times. This rearrangement joins TRBV20-1 to TRBJ2-5, with TRBD2 matching 9 bases. V gave up 6 bases and J gave up 5 bases; unmatched junction bases: 13. Germline lookup yields CDR1 DFQATT and CDR2 SNEGSKA (reference sequence). The length of the CDR3 is 15 residues. CDR3 in DNA: TGCAGTGCCCTCTCACCAGGACTAGCGACTGAGACCCAGTACTTC. Protein sequence: CSALSPGLATETQYF.